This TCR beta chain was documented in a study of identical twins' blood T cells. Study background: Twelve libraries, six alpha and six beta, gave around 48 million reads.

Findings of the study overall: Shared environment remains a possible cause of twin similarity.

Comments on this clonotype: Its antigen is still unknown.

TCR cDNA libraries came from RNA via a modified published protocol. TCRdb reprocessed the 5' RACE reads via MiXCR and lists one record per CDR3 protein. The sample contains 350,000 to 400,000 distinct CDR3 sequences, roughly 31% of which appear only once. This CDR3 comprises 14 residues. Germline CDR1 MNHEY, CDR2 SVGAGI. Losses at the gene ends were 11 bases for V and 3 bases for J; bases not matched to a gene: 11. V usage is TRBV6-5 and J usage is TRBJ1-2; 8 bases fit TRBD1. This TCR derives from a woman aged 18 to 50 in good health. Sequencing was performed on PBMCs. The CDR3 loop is CAGTQTGGDYGYTF. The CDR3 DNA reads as TGTGCCGGCACCCAAACAGGGGGTGACTATGGCTACACCTTC.